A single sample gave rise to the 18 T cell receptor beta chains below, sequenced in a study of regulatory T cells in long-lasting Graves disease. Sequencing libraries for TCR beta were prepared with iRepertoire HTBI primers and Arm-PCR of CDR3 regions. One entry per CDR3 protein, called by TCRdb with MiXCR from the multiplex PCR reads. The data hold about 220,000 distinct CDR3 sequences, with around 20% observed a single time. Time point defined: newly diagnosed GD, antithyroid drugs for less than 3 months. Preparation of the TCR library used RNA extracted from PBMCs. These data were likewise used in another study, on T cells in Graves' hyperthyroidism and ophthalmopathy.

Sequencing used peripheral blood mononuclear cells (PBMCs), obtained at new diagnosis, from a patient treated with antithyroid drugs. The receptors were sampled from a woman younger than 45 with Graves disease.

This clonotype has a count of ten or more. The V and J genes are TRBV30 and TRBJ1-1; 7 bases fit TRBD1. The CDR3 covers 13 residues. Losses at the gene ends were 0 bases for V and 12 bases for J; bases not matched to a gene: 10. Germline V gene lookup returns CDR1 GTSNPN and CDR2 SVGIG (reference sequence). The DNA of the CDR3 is TGTGCCTGGAGTGTCCTACCAGGGGGAGGCTCTTTCTTT. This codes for CAWSVLPGGGSFF.

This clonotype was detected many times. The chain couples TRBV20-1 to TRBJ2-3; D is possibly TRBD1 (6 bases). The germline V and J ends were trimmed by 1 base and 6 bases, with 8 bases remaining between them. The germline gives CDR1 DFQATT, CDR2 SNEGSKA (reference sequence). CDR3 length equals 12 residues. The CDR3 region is CSARGQGDTQYF. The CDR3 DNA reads TGCAGTGCTAGAGGGCAGGGGGATACGCAGTATTTT.

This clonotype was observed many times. CDR3 in amino acids: CSARGDIETQYF. The CDR3 DNA reads TGCAGCGCTCGCGGTGATATAGAGACCCAGTACTTC. This chain links TRBV29-1 with TRBJ2-5, with D unresolved. Germline CDR1 and CDR2: SQVTM and ANQGSEA. V gave up 7 bases and J gave up 4 bases, with 13 bases separating them. CDR3 length equals 12 residues.

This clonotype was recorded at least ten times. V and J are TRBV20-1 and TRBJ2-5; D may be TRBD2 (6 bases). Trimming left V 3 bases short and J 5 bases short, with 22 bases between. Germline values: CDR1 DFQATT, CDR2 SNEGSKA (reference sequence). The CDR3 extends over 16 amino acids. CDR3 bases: TGCAGTGCTAGCCGATGGGGTAGCGGCGTCAGGGAGACCCAGTACTTC. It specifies CSASRWGSGVRETQYF.

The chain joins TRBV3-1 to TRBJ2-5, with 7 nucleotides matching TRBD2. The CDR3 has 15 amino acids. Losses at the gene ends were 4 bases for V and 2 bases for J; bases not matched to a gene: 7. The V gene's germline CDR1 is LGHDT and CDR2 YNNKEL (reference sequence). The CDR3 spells CASSPDLAVQETQYF. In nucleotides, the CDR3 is TGTGCCAGCAGCCCCGACCTAGCGGTACAAGAGACCCAGTACTTC.

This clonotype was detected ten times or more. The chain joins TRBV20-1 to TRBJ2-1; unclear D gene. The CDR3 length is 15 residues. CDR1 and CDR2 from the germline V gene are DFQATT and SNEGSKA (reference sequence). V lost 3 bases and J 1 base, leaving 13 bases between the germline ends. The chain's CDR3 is CSASGEEVSYNEQFF. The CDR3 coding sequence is TGCAGTGCTAGTGGGGAAGAGGTGTCCTACAATGAGCAGTTCTTC.

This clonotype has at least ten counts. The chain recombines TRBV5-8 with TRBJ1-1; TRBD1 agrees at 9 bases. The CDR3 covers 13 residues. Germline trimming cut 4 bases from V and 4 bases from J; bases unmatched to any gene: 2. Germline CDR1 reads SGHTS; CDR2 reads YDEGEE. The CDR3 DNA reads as TGTGCCAGCAGCGAGGACAGGGGCACTGAAGCTTTCTTT. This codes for CASSEDRGTEAFF.

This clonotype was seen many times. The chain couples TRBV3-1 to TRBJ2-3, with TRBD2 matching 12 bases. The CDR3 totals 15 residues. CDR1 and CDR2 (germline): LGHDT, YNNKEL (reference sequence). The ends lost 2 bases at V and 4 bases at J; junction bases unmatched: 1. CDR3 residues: CASSQTSGGPDTQYF. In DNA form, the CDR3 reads TGTGCCAGCAGCCAAACTAGCGGGGGGCCAGATACGCAGTATTTT.

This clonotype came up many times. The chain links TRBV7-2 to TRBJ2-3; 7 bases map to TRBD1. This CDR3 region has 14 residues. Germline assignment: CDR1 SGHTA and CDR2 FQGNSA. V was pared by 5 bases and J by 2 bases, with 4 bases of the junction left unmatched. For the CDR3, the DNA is TGTGCCAGCAGCCGGGACAGATACACAGATACGCAGTATTTT. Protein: CASSRDRYTDTQYF.

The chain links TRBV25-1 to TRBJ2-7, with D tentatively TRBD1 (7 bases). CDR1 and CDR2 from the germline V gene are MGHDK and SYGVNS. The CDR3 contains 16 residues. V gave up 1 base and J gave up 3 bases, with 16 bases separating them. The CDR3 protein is CASSEWGQGGYYEQYF. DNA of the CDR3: TGTGCCAGCAGTGAATGGGGGCAGGGGGGCTACTACGAGCAGTACTTC.

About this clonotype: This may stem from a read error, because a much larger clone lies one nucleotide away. This CDR3 reads CASSCLAGGAGELFF. As DNA, the CDR3 is TGTGCCAGCAGTTGCCTAGCGGGGGGCGCCGGGGAGCTGTTTTTT. The V call is TRBV5-5, the J call TRBJ2-2; 11 bases are a match to TRBD2. This CDR3 has 15 amino acids. V lost 5 bases and J lost 6; bases outside the gene matches: 6. CDR1 is SGHKS, CDR2 YYEKEE, per germline (reference sequence).

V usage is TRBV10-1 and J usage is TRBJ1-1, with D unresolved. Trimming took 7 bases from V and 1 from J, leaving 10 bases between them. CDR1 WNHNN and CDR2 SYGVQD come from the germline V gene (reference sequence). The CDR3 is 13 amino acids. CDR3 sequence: CASTLGPNTEAFF. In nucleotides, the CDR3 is TGCGCCAGCACACTAGGGCCGAACACTGAAGCTTTCTTT.

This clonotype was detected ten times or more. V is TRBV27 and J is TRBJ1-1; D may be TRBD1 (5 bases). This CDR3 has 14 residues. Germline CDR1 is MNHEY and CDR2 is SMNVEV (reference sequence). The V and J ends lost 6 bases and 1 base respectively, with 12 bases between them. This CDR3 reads CASSLPGPNTEAFF. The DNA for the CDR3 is TGTGCCAGCAGCCTTCCGGGACCGAACACTGAAGCTTTCTTT.

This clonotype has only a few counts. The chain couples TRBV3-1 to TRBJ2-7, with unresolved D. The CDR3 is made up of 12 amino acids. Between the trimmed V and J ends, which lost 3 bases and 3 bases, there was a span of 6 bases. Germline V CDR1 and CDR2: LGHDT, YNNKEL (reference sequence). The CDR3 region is CASSHTGYEQYF. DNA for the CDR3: TGTGCCAGCAGCCATACGGGCTACGAGCAGTACTTC.

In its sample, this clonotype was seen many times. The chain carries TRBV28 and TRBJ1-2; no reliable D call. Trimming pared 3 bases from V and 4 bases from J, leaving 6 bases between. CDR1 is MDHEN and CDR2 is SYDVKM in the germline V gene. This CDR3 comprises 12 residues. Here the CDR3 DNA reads TGTGCCAGCAGTTTCGCTTCCTATGGCTACACCTTC. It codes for CASSFASYGYTF.

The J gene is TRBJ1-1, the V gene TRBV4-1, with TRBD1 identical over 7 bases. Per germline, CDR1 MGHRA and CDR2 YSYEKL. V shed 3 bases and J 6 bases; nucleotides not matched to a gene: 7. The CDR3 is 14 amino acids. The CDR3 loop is CASSHGDRDAEAFF. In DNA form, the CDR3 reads TGCGCCAGCAGCCATGGGGACAGAGACGCTGAAGCTTTCTTT.

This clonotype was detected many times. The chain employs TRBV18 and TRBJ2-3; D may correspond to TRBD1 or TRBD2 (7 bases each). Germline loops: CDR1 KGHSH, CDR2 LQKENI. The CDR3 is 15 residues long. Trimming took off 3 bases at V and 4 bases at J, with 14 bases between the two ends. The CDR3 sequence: CASSPHRGLPDTQYF. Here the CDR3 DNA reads TGTGCCAGCTCACCCCACAGGGGACTACCAGATACGCAGTATTTT.

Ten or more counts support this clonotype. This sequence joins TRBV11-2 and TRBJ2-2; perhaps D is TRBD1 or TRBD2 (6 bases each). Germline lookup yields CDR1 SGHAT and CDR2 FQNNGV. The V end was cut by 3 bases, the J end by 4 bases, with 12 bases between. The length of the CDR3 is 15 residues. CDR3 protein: CASSFGGRRTGELFF. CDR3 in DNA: TGTGCCAGCAGCTTTGGGGGGCGCCGCACCGGGGAGCTGTTTTTT.